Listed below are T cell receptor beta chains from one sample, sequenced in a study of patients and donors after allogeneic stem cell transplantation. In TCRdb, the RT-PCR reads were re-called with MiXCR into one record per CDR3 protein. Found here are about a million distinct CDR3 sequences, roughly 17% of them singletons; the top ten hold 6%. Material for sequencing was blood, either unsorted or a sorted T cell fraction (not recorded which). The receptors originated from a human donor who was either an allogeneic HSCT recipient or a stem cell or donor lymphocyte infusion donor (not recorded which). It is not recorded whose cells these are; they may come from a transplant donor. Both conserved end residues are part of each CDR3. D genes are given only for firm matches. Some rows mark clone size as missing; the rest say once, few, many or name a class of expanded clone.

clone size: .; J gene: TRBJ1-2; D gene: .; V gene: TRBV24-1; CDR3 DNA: TGTGCCACCAGTGAACCTACTCCAGGGAGAGCTAACTATGGCTACACCTTC; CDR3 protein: CATSEPTPGRANYGYTF
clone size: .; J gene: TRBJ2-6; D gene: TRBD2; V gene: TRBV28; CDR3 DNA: TGTGCCAGCAGCTACGTGGGGGGGGGATCTGGGGCCAACGTCCTGACTTTC; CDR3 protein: CASSYVGGGSGANVLTF
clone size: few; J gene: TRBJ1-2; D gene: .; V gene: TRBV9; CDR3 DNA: TGTGCCAGCAGCGTTGAAGGGGTTTGGGGCAGAGTCTATGGCTACACCTTC; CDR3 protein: CASSVEGVWGRVYGYTF
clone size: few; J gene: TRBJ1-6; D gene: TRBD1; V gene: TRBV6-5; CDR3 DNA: TGTGCCAGCAGTTATGAGGGGGCGGGTTCACCCCTCCACTTT; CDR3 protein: CASSYEGAGSPLHF
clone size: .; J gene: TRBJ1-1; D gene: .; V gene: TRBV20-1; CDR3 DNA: TGCAGTGCCCAAAGGGGGATCTTT; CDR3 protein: CSAQRGIF
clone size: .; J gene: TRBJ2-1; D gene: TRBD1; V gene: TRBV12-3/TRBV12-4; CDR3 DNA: TGTGCCAGCAGTGACCGACAGGGCCTCTCCTACAATGAGCAGTTCTTC; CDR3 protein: CASSDRQGLSYNEQFF
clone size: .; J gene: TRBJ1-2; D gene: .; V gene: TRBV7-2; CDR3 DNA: TGTGCCAGCAGCTTAGTAGCGGCAGATAACTATGGCTACACCTTC; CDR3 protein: CASSLVAADNYGYTF
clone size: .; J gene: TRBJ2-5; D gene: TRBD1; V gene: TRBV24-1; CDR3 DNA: TGTGCCACCAGTGATTCTAGGACAGGGGGGCAGACCCAGTACTTC; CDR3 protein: CATSDSRTGGQTQYF
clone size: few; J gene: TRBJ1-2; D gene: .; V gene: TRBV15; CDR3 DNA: TGTGCCACCAGCAGAGATAAAAGACCTAACTATGGCTACACCTTC; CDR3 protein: CATSRDKRPNYGYTF
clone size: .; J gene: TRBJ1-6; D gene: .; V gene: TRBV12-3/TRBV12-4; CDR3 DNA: TGTGCCAGCAGGATAGACAGGATAAATTCACCCCTCCACTTT; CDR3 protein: CASRIDRINSPLHF
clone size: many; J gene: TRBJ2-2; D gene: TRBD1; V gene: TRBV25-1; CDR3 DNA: TGTGCCAGCAGTGACGCCGGGACAGAGGCCGGGGAGCTGTTTTTT; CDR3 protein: CASSDAGTEAGELFF
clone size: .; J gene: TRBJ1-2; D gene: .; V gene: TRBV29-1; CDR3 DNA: TGCAGCGTTGAAGCGGCCGGATCCTATGGAGACTACACCTTC; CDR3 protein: CSVEAAGSYGDYTF
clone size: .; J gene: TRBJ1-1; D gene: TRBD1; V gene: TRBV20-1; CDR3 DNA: TGCAGTGCTAAGCTACAGGGGGGCCACTCGGCTGAAGCTTTCTTT; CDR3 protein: CSAKLQGGHSAEAFF
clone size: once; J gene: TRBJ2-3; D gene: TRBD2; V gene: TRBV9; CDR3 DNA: TGTGCCAGCAGCGCTACCCTAATCAGCGGGAAGGGGGATACGCAGTATTTT; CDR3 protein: CASSATLISGKGDTQYF
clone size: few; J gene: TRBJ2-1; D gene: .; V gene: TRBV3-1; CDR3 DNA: TGTGCCAGCAGCCAAGATGTCAGGGCGTACAATGAGCAGTTCTTC; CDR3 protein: CASSQDVRAYNEQFF
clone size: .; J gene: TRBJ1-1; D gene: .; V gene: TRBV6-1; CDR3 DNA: TGTGCCAGCAGTGCCAACCAGGGAGAGAACACTGAAGCTTTCTTT; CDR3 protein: CASSANQGENTEAFF
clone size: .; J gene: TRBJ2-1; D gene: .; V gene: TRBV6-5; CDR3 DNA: TGTGCCAGCAGTCCAGGACCCACCGCGCGGTTCTTC; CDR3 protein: CASSPGPTARFF
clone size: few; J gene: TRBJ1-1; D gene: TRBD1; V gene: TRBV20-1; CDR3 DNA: TGCAGTGCTAGAGATCCGAAGGGGGCTTGGACTGAAGCTTTCTTT; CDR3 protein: CSARDPKGAWTEAFF
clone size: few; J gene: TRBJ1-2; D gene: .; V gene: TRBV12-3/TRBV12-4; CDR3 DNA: TGTGCCAGCAGTTTCGCCCCTCTTTTAGCTAACTATGGCTACACCTTC; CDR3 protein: CASSFAPLLANYGYTF
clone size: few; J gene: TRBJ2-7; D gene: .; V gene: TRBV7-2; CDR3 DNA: TGTGCCAGCAGCTTAAGGGTTACCAACTACGAGCAGTACTTC; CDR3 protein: CASSLRVTNYEQYF
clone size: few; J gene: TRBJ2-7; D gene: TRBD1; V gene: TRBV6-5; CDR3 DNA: TGTGCCAGCAGTTACGCTTCCGGGACAGGCCACTACGAGCAGTACTTC; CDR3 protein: CASSYASGTGHYEQYF
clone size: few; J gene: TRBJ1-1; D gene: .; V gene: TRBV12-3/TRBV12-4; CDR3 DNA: TGTGCCAGCAGGGCACAGGCAGCGAACACTGAAGCTTTCTTT; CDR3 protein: CASRAQAANTEAFF
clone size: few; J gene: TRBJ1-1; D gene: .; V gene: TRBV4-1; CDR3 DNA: TGCGCCAGCAGCCAAGGACCGCAGGGGCGTAGCACTGAAGCTTTCTTT; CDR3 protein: CASSQGPQGRSTEAFF
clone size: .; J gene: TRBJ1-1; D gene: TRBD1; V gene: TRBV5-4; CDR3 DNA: TGTGCCAGCAGCTCCCCGGGACAGGGTGAAGGCACTGAAGCTTTCTTT; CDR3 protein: CASSSPGQGEGTEAFF
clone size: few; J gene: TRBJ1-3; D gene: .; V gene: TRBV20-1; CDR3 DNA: TGCAGTGCTAGTTCCGGGGGCGCGAGAGGAAACACCATATATTTT; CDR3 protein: CSASSGGARGNTIYF
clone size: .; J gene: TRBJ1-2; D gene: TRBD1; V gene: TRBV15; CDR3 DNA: TGTGCCACCAGCAGAGATGGGGCCAGGGGGTATGGCTACACCTTC; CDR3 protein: CATSRDGARGYGYTF
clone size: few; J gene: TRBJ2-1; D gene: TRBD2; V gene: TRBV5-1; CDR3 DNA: TGCGCCAGCAGCCTAGAGACTAGCAGGACTAACAATGAGCAGTTCTTC; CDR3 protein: CASSLETSRTNNEQFF
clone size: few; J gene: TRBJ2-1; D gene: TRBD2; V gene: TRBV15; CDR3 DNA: TGTGCCACCAGCAAGGGACTAGCGGACTACAATGAGCAGTTCTTC; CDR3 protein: CATSKGLADYNEQFF
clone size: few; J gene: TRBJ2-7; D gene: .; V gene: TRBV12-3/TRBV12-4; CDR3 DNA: TGTGCCAGCAGTTCCGGGACTGGGGTTTCCGAGCAGTACTTC; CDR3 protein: CASSSGTGVSEQYF
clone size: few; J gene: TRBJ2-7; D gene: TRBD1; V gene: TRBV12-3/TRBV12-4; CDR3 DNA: TGTGCCAGCAGCCCCCGAACAGGGGTCTCCTACGAGCAGTACTTC; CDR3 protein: CASSPRTGVSYEQYF
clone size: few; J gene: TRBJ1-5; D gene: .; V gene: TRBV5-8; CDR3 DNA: TGTGCCAGCAGCTACGGGACCTTCAATCAGCCCCAGCATTTT; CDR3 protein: CASSYGTFNQPQHF
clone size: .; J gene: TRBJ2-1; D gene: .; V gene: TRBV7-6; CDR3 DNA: TGTGCCAGCAGCTTATTGGCTAGCCCCGACGTTAATGAGCAGTTCTTC; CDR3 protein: CASSLLASPDVNEQFF
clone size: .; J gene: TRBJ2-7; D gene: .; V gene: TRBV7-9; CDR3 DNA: TGTGCCAGCAGCTCCATTCCGAAGAGCCACGAGCAGTACTTC; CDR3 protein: CASSSIPKSHEQYF
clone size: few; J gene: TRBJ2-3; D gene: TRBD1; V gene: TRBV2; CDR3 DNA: TGTGCCAGCAGCCTTACAGGGGCGCCGAGCACAGATACGCAGTATTTT; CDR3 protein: CASSLTGAPSTDTQYF
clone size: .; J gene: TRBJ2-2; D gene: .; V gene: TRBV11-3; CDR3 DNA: TGTGCCAGCAGCTTCGCACTGAACACCGGGGAGCTGTTTTTT; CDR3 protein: CASSFALNTGELFF
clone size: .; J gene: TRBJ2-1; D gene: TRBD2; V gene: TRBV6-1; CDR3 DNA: TGTGCCAGCAGACTACTAGCGTCGGGAATCCACAATGAGCAGTTCTTC; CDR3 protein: CASRLLASGIHNEQFF
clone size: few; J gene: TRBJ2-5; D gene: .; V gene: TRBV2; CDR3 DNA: TGTGCCAGCTCAGAACTAGTGGGGGAGACCCAGTACTTC; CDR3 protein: CASSELVGETQYF
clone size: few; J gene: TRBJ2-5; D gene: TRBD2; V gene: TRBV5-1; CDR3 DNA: TGCGCCAGCAGCCCGCTGACTAGCTATAAAGAGACCCAGTACTTC; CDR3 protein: CASSPLTSYKETQYF
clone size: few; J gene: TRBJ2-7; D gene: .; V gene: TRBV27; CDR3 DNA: TGTGCCAGCAGACTAACGGCGAAAAGCGAGCAGTACTTC; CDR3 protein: CASRLTAKSEQYF
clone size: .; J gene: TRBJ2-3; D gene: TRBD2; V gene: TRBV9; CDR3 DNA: TGTGCCAGCAGCAGACGACCCGGACTAGCGGGTGGGGATACGCAGTATTTT; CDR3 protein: CASSRRPGLAGGDTQYF
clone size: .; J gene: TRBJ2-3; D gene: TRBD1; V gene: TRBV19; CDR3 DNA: TGTGCCTCCCGGGACAGGACAGATACGCAGTATTTT; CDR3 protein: CASRDRTDTQYF
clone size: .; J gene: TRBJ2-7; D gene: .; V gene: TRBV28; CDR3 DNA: TGTGCCAGCAGTTTATCCGCGGGCCTCTCCTACGAGCAGTACTTC; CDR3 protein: CASSLSAGLSYEQYF
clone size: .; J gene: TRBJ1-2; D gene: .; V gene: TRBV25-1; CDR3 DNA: TGTGCCAGCACCGGGACTGGGCGCGGCTACACCTTC; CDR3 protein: CASTGTGRGYTF
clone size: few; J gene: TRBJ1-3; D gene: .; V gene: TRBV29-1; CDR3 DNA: TGCAGCGTTGCCCTAATGCGCTCTGGAAACACCATATATTTT; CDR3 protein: CSVALMRSGNTIYF
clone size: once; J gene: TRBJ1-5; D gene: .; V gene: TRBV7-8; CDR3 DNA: TGTGCCAGCAGCCGCCAGTCAGGGTTTCAGCCCCAGCATTTT; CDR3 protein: CASSRQSGFQPQHF
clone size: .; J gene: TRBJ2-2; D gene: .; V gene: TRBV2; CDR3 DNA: TGTGCCAGCATCCAGCAAAGGGGGGGGACACTTGACACCGGGGAGCTGTTTTTT; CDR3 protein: CASIQQRGGTLDTGELFF
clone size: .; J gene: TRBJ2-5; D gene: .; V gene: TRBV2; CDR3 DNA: TGTGCCAGCACGCCCCATGAGACCCAGTACTTC; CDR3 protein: CASTPHETQYF
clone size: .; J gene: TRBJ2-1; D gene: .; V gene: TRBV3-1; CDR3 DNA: TGTGCCAGCAGCCAAGATGCGGGAAATGAGCAGTTCTTC; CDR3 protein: CASSQDAGNEQFF
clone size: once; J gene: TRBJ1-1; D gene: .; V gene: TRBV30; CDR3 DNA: TGTGCCTGGAGCCATAACACGGGTAGGAACACTGAAGCTTTCTTT; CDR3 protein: CAWSHNTGRNTEAFF
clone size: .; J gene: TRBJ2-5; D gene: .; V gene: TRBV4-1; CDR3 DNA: TGCGCCAGCAGCCAATCCCCGGCTGGCCCAGAGACCCAGTACTTC; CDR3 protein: CASSQSPAGPETQYF
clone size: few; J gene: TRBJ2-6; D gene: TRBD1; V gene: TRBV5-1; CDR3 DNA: TGCGCCAGCAGCTCAGGGGGCTCGAGCTCTGGGGCCAACGTCCTGACTTTC; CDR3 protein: CASSSGGSSSGANVLTF
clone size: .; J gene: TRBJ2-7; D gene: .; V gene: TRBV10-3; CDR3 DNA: TGTGCCATTCGTGGGACCTCGAACGAGCAGTACTTC; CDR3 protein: CAIRGTSNEQYF
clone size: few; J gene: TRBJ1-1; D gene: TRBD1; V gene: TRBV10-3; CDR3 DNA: TGTGAGGTTCCATCAATCCAGGGGGCCCCCAACACTGAAGCTTTCTTT; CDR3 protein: CEVPSIQGAPNTEAFF
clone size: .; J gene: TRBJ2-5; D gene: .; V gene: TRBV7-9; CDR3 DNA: TGTGCCAGCAGCTTAGGGGGGATTAAAGAGACCCAGTACTTC; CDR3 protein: CASSLGGIKETQYF